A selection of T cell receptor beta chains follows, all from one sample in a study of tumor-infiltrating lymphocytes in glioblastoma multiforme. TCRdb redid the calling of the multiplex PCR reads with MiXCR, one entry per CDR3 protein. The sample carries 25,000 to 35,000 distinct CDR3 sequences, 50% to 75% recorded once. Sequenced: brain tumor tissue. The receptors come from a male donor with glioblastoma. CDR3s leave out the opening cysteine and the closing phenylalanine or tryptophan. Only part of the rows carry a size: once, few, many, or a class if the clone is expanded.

CDR3aa: ASSHSTASNEKLF
v_gene: TRBV4-3
len: 13
abundance: NA

CDR3aa: AISGSFYYPASGASKEGLNEQF
v_gene: TRBV10-3
len: 22
abundance: NA

CDR3aa: ASSLRATRANVLT
v_gene: TRBV12-3/TRBV12-4
len: 13
abundance: NA

CDR3aa: ASSFQGGTEAF
v_gene: TRBV11-2
len: 11
abundance: NA

CDR3aa: ASEFEQGYEQY
v_gene: TRBV7-9
len: 11
abundance: NA

CDR3aa: ASSLDSGYEQY
v_gene: TRBV11-2
len: 11
abundance: few

CDR3aa: ASSPGQIGAEAF
v_gene: TRBV19
len: 12
abundance: many

CDR3aa: ATSRNADGDMQY
v_gene: TRBV15
len: 12
abundance: NA

CDR3aa: ASSDKSSYNEQF
v_gene: TRBV7-3
len: 12
abundance: NA

CDR3aa: SARLGSDYNEQF
v_gene: TRBV20-1
len: 12
abundance: NA

CDR3aa: ASRRLVGPARNEKLF
v_gene: TRBV10-2
len: 15
abundance: NA

CDR3aa: ASSWVYSQETQY
v_gene: TRBV11-2
len: 12
abundance: NA

CDR3aa: ASSPRLDRSYVQY
v_gene: TRBV19
len: 13
abundance: few

CDR3aa: ASRWGDTQY
v_gene: TRBV5-1
len: 9
abundance: NA

CDR3aa: ASSLDTGNEHF
v_gene: TRBV11-2
len: 11
abundance: NA

CDR3aa: ASSSTASGANVMT
v_gene: TRBV6-2/TRBV6-3
len: 13
abundance: few

CDR3aa: ASSPTVGSGANVLT
v_gene: TRBV5-4
len: 14
abundance: NA